Listed below are T cell receptor beta chains from one sample, sequenced in a study of siplizumab effects on memory and regulatory T cells. Some clones are missing from TCRdb's copy, which holds only in-frame ones; the method was immunoSEQ multiplex PCR. The sample includes some 100,000 clones, around 90% of them seen just once. The sequencing input was CD4+ T cells sorted from blood. These receptors came from a human donor in good health. Some clones in this sample may be carry-over from other donors' samples. Both conserved end residues are part of each CDR3. The D gene is left open where the match is weak. Clone size is not always given. Where it is, it says once, few, many or a class for expanded clones.

-,TRBV6-1,-,TRBJ2-7,CASSEVMTPPYEQYF,TGTGCCAGCAGTGAAGTGATGACACCCCCCTACGAGCAGTACTTC
-,TRBV5-4,-,TRBJ2-3,CASSFEATSTDTQYF,TGTGCCAGCAGCTTTGAGGCGACCAGCACAGATACGCAGTATTTT
-,TRBV7-8,-,TRBJ2-5,CASSMLGAYQETQYF,TGTGCCAGCAGTATGTTAGGGGCGTACCAAGAGACCCAGTACTTC
-,TRBV7-8,-,TRBJ2-2,CASSPRGMVGRELFF,TGTGCCAGCAGCCCCAGGGGAATGGTAGGAAGGGAGCTGTTTTTT
-,TRBV2,TRBD1,TRBJ1-2,CATTQGEWGYTF,TGTGCAACGACACAGGGGGAGTGGGGCTACACCTTC
-,TRBV5-5,-,TRBJ1-1,CASSFVVGVPTEAFF,TGTGCCAGCAGCTTTGTTGTGGGGGTGCCCACTGAAGCTTTCTTT
-,TRBV6-4,-,TRBJ2-2,CASSRQTNTGELFF,TGTGCCAGCAGTCGACAGACGAACACCGGGGAGCTGTTTTTT
-,TRBV7-9,-,TRBJ1-2,CASSPVTQHYGYTF,TGTGCCAGCAGCCCTGTTACTCAGCACTATGGCTACACCTTC
-,TRBV5-6,-,TRBJ2-3,CASSRWTAGDTQYF,TGTGCCAGCAGCCGATGGACAGCAGGAGATACGCAGTATTTT
-,TRBV6-1,-,TRBJ2-7,CASSPGLLSLEQYF,TGTGCCAGCAGCCCGGGACTGCTCTCTTTGGAGCAGTACTTC
few,TRBV2,-,TRBJ1-2,CASSRYYGYTF,TGTGCCAGCTCCAGATACTATGGCTACACCTTC
-,TRBV15,-,TRBJ2-7,CATSRDLEYRVYEQYF,TGTGCCACCAGCAGAGATCTTGAGTACAGGGTCTACGAGCAGTACTTC
-,TRBV11-2,-,TRBJ1-3,CASSFGVGNTIYF,TGTGCCAGCAGCTTCGGGGTTGGAAACACCATATATTTT
-,TRBV18,-,TRBJ1-1,CASSPSGRNTEAFF,TGTGCCAGCTCACCGTCCGGGAGGAACACTGAAGCTTTCTTT
once,TRBV30,-,TRBJ2-5,CAWSVAYSGQETQYF,TGTGCCTGGAGTGTAGCATACAGCGGCCAAGAGACCCAGTACTTC
-,TRBV7-9,TRBD2,TRBJ2-5,CASSQTTSGQETQYF,TGTGCCAGCAGTCAGACAACTAGCGGCCAAGAGACCCAGTACTTC
-,TRBV29-1,-,TRBJ1-1,CSVEMGANTEAFF,TGCAGCGTTGAAATGGGGGCGAACACTGAAGCTTTCTTT
-,TRBV5-1,TRBD2,TRBJ2-3,CASSLSSGGGVTDTQYF,TGCGCCAGCAGCTTGTCTAGCGGGGGAGGGGTCACAGATACGCAGTATTTT
-,TRBV5-1,-,TRBJ2-1,CASSSDGSSYNEQFF,TGCGCCAGCAGCTCGGACGGGAGCTCCTACAATGAGCAGTTCTTC
-,TRBV11-2,-,TRBJ2-4,CASSLEGRHLAKNIQYF,TGTGCCAGCAGCTTAGAAGGACGCCACCTAGCCAAAAACATTCAGTACTTC
-,TRBV19,TRBD1,TRBJ1-5,CASSMPPWTGSNQPQHF,TGTGCCAGTAGTATGCCCCCCTGGACAGGGAGTAATCAGCCCCAGCATTTT
-,TRBV6-5,TRBD1,TRBJ1-3,CASSRQGSSGNTIYF,TGTGCCAGCAGTCGACAGGGTTCTTCTGGAAACACCATATATTTT
-,TRBV4-1,TRBD1,TRBJ1-2,CASSQDGTGSYGYTF,TGCGCCAGCAGCCAAGATGGGACAGGGTCCTATGGCTACACCTTC
-,TRBV30,-,TRBJ1-4,CAWMGGDEKLFF,TGTGCCTGGATGGGGGGTGATGAAAAACTGTTTTTT
-,TRBV6-4,TRBD1,TRBJ2-7,CASSDDRARREQYF,TGTGCCAGCAGTGATGACAGGGCCCGTCGCGAGCAGTACTTC
-,TRBV4-1,-,TRBJ1-2,CASSPPSGYGYTF,TGCGCCAGCAGCCCCCCCAGTGGCTATGGCTACACCTTC
-,TRBV7-9,-,TRBJ1-1,CASSTKSREAEAFF,TGTGCCAGCAGTACGAAATCCAGGGAAGCTGAAGCTTTCTTT
-,TRBV6-1,-,TRBJ2-7,CASSKGRVDYEQYF,TGTGCCAGCAGTAAGGGACGGGTAGACTACGAGCAGTACTTC
-,TRBV5-1,-,TRBJ2-3,CASSFSEGGITDTQYF,TGCGCCAGCAGCTTCAGCGAGGGTGGAATCACAGATACGCAGTATTTT
-,TRBV10-1,-,TRBJ1-4,CASSQGDSNEKLFF,TGCGCCAGCAGCCAAGGAGATTCTAATGAAAAACTGTTTTTT
-,TRBV28,-,TRBJ1-2,CASSPPSPYGYTF,TGTGCCAGCAGTCCTCCTTCCCCCTATGGCTACACCTTC
-,TRBV28,-,TRBJ1-5,CASSSLHQPQHF,TGTGCCAGCAGTTCTTTACATCAGCCCCAGCATTTT
-,TRBV30,TRBD2,TRBJ2-3,CARSRASGIDTQYF,TGTGCCCGCTCCCGGGCTAGCGGGATAGATACGCAGTATTTT
-,TRBV12-5,-,TRBJ1-4,CASGLVLRTGAADTEKLFF,TGTGCTAGTGGTTTGGTTCTAAGAACCGGGGCGGCCGACACTGAAAAACTGTTTTTT
-,TRBV2,TRBD1,TRBJ2-4,CASSGSQGTENQNIQYF,TGTGCCAGCAGTGGTTCCCAAGGGACAGAAAACCAAAACATTCAGTACTTC
-,TRBV7-2,-,TRBJ1-2,CASSSYRVPRGYTF,TGTGCCAGCAGCTCCTACCGGGTCCCACGGGGCTACACCTTC
-,TRBV27,-,TRBJ1-2,CASSSRRASGYGYTF,TGTGCCAGCAGTTCCCGGAGGGCAAGCGGCTATGGCTACACCTTC
-,TRBV6-1,-,TRBJ1-6,CASCIQGWDSPLHF,TGTGCCAGCTGTATACAGGGATGGGATTCACCCCTCCACTTT
-,TRBV27,TRBD2,TRBJ2-5,CASSFRPSGLIFQTQYF,TGTGCCAGCAGTTTTCGGCCCTCGGGACTAATTTTTCAGACCCAGTACTTC
-,TRBV11-3,-,TRBJ2-1,CASSRGGDEQFF,TGTGCCAGCAGCCGTGGTGGGGATGAGCAGTTCTTC
-,TRBV4-1,-,TRBJ1-4,CASSRPYEKLFF,TGCGCCAGCAGCCGTCCTTATGAAAAACTGTTTTTT